The source of this TCR beta chain is a study of T cell clonotyping in hematopoietic cell transplantation. Findings of the study overall: Pathologically expanded recipient clonotypes increased progressively from day 30 to day 180 as diversity fell. Broader posttransplant TCR repertoire diversity was predicted by graft donor and pretransplant recipient Inverse Simpson Index values.

Regarding this clone: Its antigen remains unknown.

The repertoire was sequenced with immunoSEQ multiplex PCR; TCRdb's copy has only in-frame clones and lacks some. The repertoire holds nearly 9,500 clones, 97% seen once, with 2.4% in the top ten. Blood collection times were about day -28 and days 30, 100, 180 posttransplant. This CDR3 is 14 amino acids long. The germline V gene has CDR1 MNHNS and CDR2 SASEGT. Trimming cost V 2 bases and J 8 bases, with 13 bases left between them. The sample in question was peripheral blood mononuclear cells, obtained 100 days after allogeneic stem cell transplant. This TCR was sampled from a male patient in his sixties who had an allogeneic stem cell transplant from a related donor, so the T cells may come from the graft donor. Some clones in this sample may be carry-over from other donors' samples. The chain recombines TRBV6-1 with TRBJ2-4, with D perhaps TRBD1 or TRBD2 (5 bases each). The DNA of the CDR3 is TGTGCCAGCAGTGAACTCAGGGAGAGTCACATTCAGTACTTC. Translation: CASSELRESHIQYF.